This T cell receptor (beta chain) came from a study of blood T cells in healthy people across ages. Trimming took 1 base from V and 3 from J, leaving 12 bases between them. Germline V gene lookup returns CDR1 DFQATT and CDR2 SNEGSKA (reference sequence). This CDR3 is 14 amino acids long. In regard to this clonotype: Its specificity is not known.

Donors were healthy Caucasian individuals from Russia aged about 6 to 95. The authors ran a second PCR of roughly 6 to 12 cycles using a sample-barcoded 5' primer and a J-beta primer mix. Via MiXCR, TCRdb re-called the 5' RACE reads, giving one row per CDR3 protein. Here the sample spans fewer than 2 million distinct CDR3 sequences, roughly 43% being singletons. Study-wide findings and caveats: The fall in TCR beta diversity per million T cells was roughly linear with age.

Material for sequencing was blood. The sequence derives from a human donor in good health. The J gene is TRBJ1-2, the V gene TRBV20-1; tentative D call: TRBD1 (5 bases). In DNA, the CDR3 is TGCAGTGCTAGAGCGGGGGGAGGGTACTATGGCTACACCTTC. It encodes CSARAGGGYYGYTF.